These 24 T cell receptor beta chains were sequenced from one sample in a study of Ad26.COV2.S vaccination and SARS-CoV-2 variants. Described treatment: some 20 received Ad26.COV2.S at low or high dose, single or two shots; several received placebo; per-sample allocation not given. It was on day 63 after the first vaccine or placebo injection that samples were taken. TCRdb's table, derived via immunoSEQ multiplex PCR, lists solely in-frame clones and lacks some. The sample includes some 460,000 clones, around 89% of them seen just once. This material consisted of peripheral blood, taken in a trial of Ad26.COV2.S vaccine versus placebo. Source of these receptors: a person between 18 and 65 years old who received the Ad26.COV2.S COVID-19 vaccine or a placebo.

This sequence joins TRBV19 and TRBJ1-2; TRBD1 might be the D (5 bases). The germline CDR1 and CDR2 sequences are LNHDA and SQIVND (reference sequence). This CDR3 contains 13 residues. V was shortened by 7 bases and J by 4 bases, with 13 bases between the two germline ends. DNA for the CDR3: TGTGCCAGTACCGACAGATTTTTCTATGGCTACACCTTC. This translates into CASTDRFFYGYTF.

CDR3 amino acids: CASNQTGCGNTIYF. CDR3 in DNA: TGTGCCAGCAACCAGACAGGGTGCGGAAACACCATATATTTT. This chain connects TRBV27 to TRBJ1-3, with 7 nucleotides matching TRBD1. The CDR3 extends over 14 amino acids. Germline CDR1 MNHEY, CDR2 SMNVEV (reference sequence). The J segment lost 4 bases and the V segment lost 7 bases, leaving 7 bases of the junction unmatched.

This CDR3 reads CASSDIVVTDTQYF. The CDR3 coding sequence is TGTGCCAGCAGTGATATCGTAGTCACAGATACGCAGTATTTT. The gene calls are TRBV2 and TRBJ2-3; D is uncertain. The CDR3 loop spans 14 amino acids. Germline V gives CDR1 SNHLY, CDR2 FYNNEI. V was shortened by 3 bases and J by 2 bases, with 9 bases between the two germline ends.

This clone is a singleton in its sample. This chain joins TRBV6-5 and TRBJ1-2, with D unclear. The CDR3 consists of 13 residues. V was clipped by 7 bases and J by 0 bases, with 9 bases between them. The germline V gene has CDR1 MNHEY and CDR2 SVGAGI. As DNA, the CDR3 is TGTGCCAGCACGGAGGTCCCTAACTATGGCTACACCTTC. Protein product: CASTEVPNYGYTF.

The chain carries TRBV27 and TRBJ2-7; no clear D gene. Per the germline V gene, CDR1 is MNHEY and CDR2 is SMNVEV (reference sequence). Trimming removed 0 bases at V and 2 bases at J, with 11 bases between. The CDR3 consists of 15 residues. DNA for the CDR3: TGTGCCAGCAGTTTATCGCCTTACGGCGCCTACGAGCAGTACTTC. Protein: CASSLSPYGAYEQYF.

V usage is TRBV6-1 and J usage is TRBJ1-5, with TRBD1 as a possible D gene (6 bases). The V end was cut by 1 base, the J end by 4 bases, with 11 bases between. Germline-derived CDR1 and CDR2 are MNHNS and SASEGT. This CDR3 spans 15 amino acids. The CDR3 coding sequence is TGTGCCAGCAGTGAAGGCAGGGGACCGAATCAGCCCCAGCATTTT. Amino acids: CASSEGRGPNQPQHF.

The chain links TRBV19 to TRBJ2-7; TRBD1 is a possible D gene (6 bases). The V gene lost 5 bases and the J gene lost 1 base, with 12 bases spanning the gap. The germline V gene has CDR1 LNHDA and CDR2 SQIVND (reference sequence). The CDR3 sequence is 14 residues long. The CDR3 nucleotides read TGTGCCAGTAGTCGGGACATGCGATCCTACGAGCAGTACTTC. Encoded protein: CASSRDMRSYEQYF.

This clone has just one count. The chain employs TRBV10-2 and TRBJ2-1; D is undetermined. The CDR3 is 15 residues long. V was trimmed by 8 bases and J by 0 bases, leaving 14 bases between them. Germline loops: CDR1 WSHSY, CDR2 SAAADI. The DNA for the CDR3 is TGCGCCAGCGGCAGTAAAGAAAGCTCCTACAATGAGCAGTTCTTC. Translated: CASGSKESSYNEQFF.

The V and J genes are TRBV29-1 and TRBJ2-1; 14 nucleotides line up with TRBD2. The V and J ends lost 6 bases and 8 bases, in that order; junction bases with no gene match: 9. The CDR3 is 15 amino acids. Germline assignment: CDR1 SQVTM and CDR2 ANQGSEA. The CDR3 DNA sequence: TGCAGCGTGACCATGGGACTAGCGGGAGTGTATGAGCAGTTCTTC. Translation: CSVTMGLAGVYEQFF.

In DNA, the CDR3 is TGCGCCAGCAGCGCGCGCCCTATTGGAGCTAGCGGGGGAACCACAGATACGCAGTATTTT. This gives the protein CASSARPIGASGGTTDTQYF. The chain couples TRBV4-3 to TRBJ2-3; 10 nucleotides match TRBD2. Trimming took 5 bases from V and 2 from J; bases not matched to a gene: 19. CDR3 length: 20 residues. The germline V gene encodes CDR1 LGHNA and CDR2 YSLEER.

The rearrangement links TRBV28 to TRBJ1-4; TRBD1 matches at 8 bases. J was trimmed by 3 bases and V by 6 bases; bases with no gene match: 6. Germline V lookup: CDR1 MDHEN, CDR2 SYDVKM. The CDR3 has 15 residues. The CDR3 DNA follows: TGTGCCAGCAGCCAGAGGACAGGGCCTAATGAAAAACTGTTTTTT. Translation: CASSQRTGPNEKLFF.

The chain is built from TRBV24-1 and TRBJ2-3, with 10 bases lining up with TRBD1. V lost 9 bases to trimming and J lost 4 bases; unmatched junction nucleotides: 6. Germline-derived CDR1 and CDR2 are KGHDR and SFDVKD. The CDR3 runs to 14 residues. The CDR3 here is CATGGQGKADTQYF. The CDR3 nucleotides read TGTGCCACCGGGGGACAGGGGAAAGCAGATACGCAGTATTTT.

This rearrangement joins TRBV28 to TRBJ2-7; 7 positions match TRBD1. Germline values: CDR1 MDHEN, CDR2 SYDVKM. V trimming: 6 bases; J trimming: 4 bases; junction bases outside the gene matches: 9. The CDR3 totals 14 residues. CDR3 sequence reads: CASSATGSWYEQYF. The CDR3 DNA is TGTGCCAGCAGCGCGACAGGGTCTTGGTACGAGCAGTACTTC.

V is TRBV7-9 and J is TRBJ2-1; D might be TRBD1 (6 bases). CDR3 length equals 15 residues. Germline values: CDR1 SEHNR, CDR2 FQNEAQ (reference sequence). V was cut by 5 bases and J by 6 bases, with 17 bases left in between. Here the CDR3 reads CASSALRDNGNEQFF. In DNA, the CDR3 is TGTGCCAGCAGCGCACTCCGGGACAACGGCAATGAGCAGTTCTTC.

V gene TRBV7-9 combines with J gene TRBJ2-5; TRBD2 agrees at 11 bases. Trimming took 5 bases from V and 2 from J; bases not matched to a gene: 4. Germline CDR1 is SEHNR and CDR2 is FQNEAQ (reference sequence). The CDR3 runs to 15 residues. CDR3 DNA: TGTGCCAGCAGCCCGACTAGCGGGATACAAGAGACCCAGTACTTC. It specifies CASSPTSGIQETQYF.

This clone showed up just a few times. V is TRBV7-9 and J is TRBJ2-2; 8 bases line up with TRBD1. V lost 5 bases, J lost 3 bases, and 2 bases stayed unmatched. Germline-derived CDR1 and CDR2 are SEHNR and FQNEAQ (reference sequence). The length of the CDR3 is 14 residues. The CDR3 region is CASSPDRDTGELFF. The CDR3 bases are TGTGCCAGCAGCCCGGACAGGGACACCGGGGAGCTGTTTTTT.

This chain links TRBV19 with TRBJ1-6; 8 bases line up with TRBD1. Trimming removed 5 bases from V and 9 bases from J; junction bases left unmatched: 6. The CDR3 is 14 residues long. The germline gives CDR1 LNHDA, CDR2 SQIVND (reference sequence). The CDR3 is CASSFGTGSSPLHF. CDR3 nucleotides: TGTGCCAGTAGTTTCGGGACAGGTAGTTCACCCCTCCACTTT.

This clone occurred once. CDR3 DNA: TGTGCCAGCAGCGTGGGGTCGGCTACGCAGTATTTT. Encoded protein: CASSVGSATQYF. The genes are TRBV9 and TRBJ2-3; no definite D call. CDR3 length equals 12 residues. Deletions cut 2 bases from V and 8 bases from J, with 9 bases between. The germline gives CDR1 SGDLS, CDR2 YYNGEE.

The chain combines TRBV27 with TRBJ1-2; D gene unclear. The CDR3 has 16 amino acids. V was shortened by 6 bases and J by 6 bases, with 23 bases between the two germline ends. CDR1 and CDR2 from the germline V gene are MNHEY and SMNVEV (reference sequence). The CDR3 region has the DNA TGTGCCAGCAGAACATTCCTACGCCGGCCCGCTGATGGCTACACCTTC. It encodes CASRTFLRRPADGYTF.

Comment on this clone: The sample contains more than one DNA sequence encoding this CDR3. The V call is TRBV7-9, the J call TRBJ2-7, with TRBD1 matching 11 bases. V was pared by 3 bases and J by 3 bases, with 4 bases of the junction left unmatched. Per germline, CDR1 SEHNR and CDR2 FQNEAQ (reference sequence). The CDR3 totals 15 residues. For the CDR3, the DNA is TGTGCCAGCAGCTTCGGACAGGGGGCGGTCTACGAGCAGTACTTC. Its translation is CASSFGQGAVYEQYF.

The rearrangement links TRBV7-2 to TRBJ1-1; 7 positions match TRBD1. The germline gives CDR1 SGHTA, CDR2 FQGNSA. The CDR3 is made up of 14 amino acids. V lost 5 bases and J lost 5; bases outside the gene matches: 8. The CDR3 nucleotides are TGTGCCAGCAGCCCCAAGGACAGGTTGACTGAAGCTTTCTTT. It encodes CASSPKDRLTEAFF. The variable domain in full, completed from reference TRBV7-2 and TRBJ1-1, reads GAGVSQSPSNKVTEKGKDVELRCDPISGHTALYWYRQSLGQGLEFLIYFQGNSAPDKSGLPSDRFSAERTGGSVSTLTIQRTQQEDSAVYLCASSPKDRLTEAFFGQGTRLTVV.

The V gene is TRBV7-8, the J gene TRBJ1-4, with a possible D match to TRBD1 (6 bases). The CDR3 contains 16 residues. Germline V CDR1 and CDR2: SGHVS, FQNEAQ. The V end lost 4 bases, the J end lost 0 bases, and 12 bases lay between the germline ends. CDR3 in DNA: TGTGCCAGCAGCTGGAGGACAGCGACAACTAATGAAAAACTGTTTTTT. As protein: CASSWRTATTNEKLFF.

DNA of the CDR3: TGTGCCAGCAGTTCTCGGACACTCTACGAGCAGTACTTC. It codes for CASSSRTLYEQYF. The chain recombines TRBV12-3 or TRBV12-4 with TRBJ2-7, with D possibly TRBD1 on 5 matching bases. The CDR3 contains 13 residues. The V end was cut by 4 bases, the J end by 3 bases, with 10 bases between.

The chain employs TRBV24-1 and TRBJ2-1; 7 bases align to TRBD2. The V gene end was trimmed by 9 bases and the J gene end by 0 bases; junction bases not matched to a gene: 4. Per the germline V gene, CDR1 is KGHDR and CDR2 is SFDVKD. This CDR3 has 14 residues. The CDR3 loop reads CATDAGVSYNEQFF. The CDR3, as DNA: TGTGCCACCGACGCGGGAGTCTCCTACAATGAGCAGTTCTTC.